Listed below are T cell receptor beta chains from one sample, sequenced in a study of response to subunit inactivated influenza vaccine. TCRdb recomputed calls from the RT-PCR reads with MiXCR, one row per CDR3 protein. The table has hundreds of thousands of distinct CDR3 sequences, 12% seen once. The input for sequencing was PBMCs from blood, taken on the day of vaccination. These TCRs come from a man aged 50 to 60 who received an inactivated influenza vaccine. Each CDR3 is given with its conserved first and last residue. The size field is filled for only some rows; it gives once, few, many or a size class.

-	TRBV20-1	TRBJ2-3	CSAATRNTDTQYF
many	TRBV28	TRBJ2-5	CASTERETQYF
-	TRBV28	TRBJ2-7	CASSWGGLADTYEQYF
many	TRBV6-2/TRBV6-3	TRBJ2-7	CASSYSSGVRYEQYF
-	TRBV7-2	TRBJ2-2	CASSLQRGVGELFF
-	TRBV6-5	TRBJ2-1	CASSSAVAGNNEQFF
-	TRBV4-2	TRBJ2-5	CASSQGADSETQYF
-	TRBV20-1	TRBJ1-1	CSAQQGNTEAFF
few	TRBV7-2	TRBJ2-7	CASSLTSGTPYEQYF
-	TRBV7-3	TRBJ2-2	CASSSSGAANTGELFF
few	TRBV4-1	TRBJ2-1	CASSLGTTGYNEQFF
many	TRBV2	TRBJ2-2	CAILTGGYTGELFF
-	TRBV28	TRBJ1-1	CASSSPPMGGTEAFF
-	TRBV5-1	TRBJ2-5	CASSSPDRLNQETQYF
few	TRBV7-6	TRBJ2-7	CASSFVLAGGISEQYF
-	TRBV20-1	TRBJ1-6	CSAVPLAVDNSPLHF
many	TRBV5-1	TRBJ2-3	CASSPAGQSTVADTQYF
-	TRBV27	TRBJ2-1	CASSLLPLSYNEQFF
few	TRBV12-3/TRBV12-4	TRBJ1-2	CASSLALGRGDGYTF
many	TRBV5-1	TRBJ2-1	CASSLDYYNEQFF
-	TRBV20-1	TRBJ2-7	CSAGIGEFGEQYF
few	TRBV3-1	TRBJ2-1	CASSPTGGISYNEQFF
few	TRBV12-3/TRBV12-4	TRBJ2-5	CASSFDRVVVETQYF
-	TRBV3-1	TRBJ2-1	CASRGWNEQFF
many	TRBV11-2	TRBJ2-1	CASSLERLQNEQFF
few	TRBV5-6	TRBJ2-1	CASSLSSVESSYNEQFF
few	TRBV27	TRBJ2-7	CASSLQFPSAGRPYEQYF
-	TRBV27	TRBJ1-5	CASSSVSYSNQPQHF
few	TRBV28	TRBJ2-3	CASSPANSDTQYF
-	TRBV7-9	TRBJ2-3	CASDLGNLRTDTQYF
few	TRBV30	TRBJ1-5	CAWSVQGVYSNQPQHF
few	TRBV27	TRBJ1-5	CASSARQGARDQPQHF
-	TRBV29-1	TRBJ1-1	CSVESGETEAFF
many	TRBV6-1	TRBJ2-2	CASNSGTATGELFF
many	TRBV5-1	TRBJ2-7	CASSPAGGSLIDEQYF
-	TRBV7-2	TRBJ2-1	CASSLALSGLLNGDEQFF
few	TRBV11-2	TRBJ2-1	CASSHPGLAGKQFF
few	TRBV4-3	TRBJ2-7	CASSQGTSGTYEQYF
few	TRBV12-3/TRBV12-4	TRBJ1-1	CASSLRGDATEAFF
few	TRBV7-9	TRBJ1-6	CASSRFQSPLHF
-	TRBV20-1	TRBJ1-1	CSARPLGDTEAFF
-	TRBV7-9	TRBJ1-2	CASSFAGFYGYTF
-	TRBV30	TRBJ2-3	CAWSVQSDTQYF
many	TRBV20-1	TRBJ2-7	CSARSSEYEQYF
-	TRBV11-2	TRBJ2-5	CASSSPGLAAGDTQYF
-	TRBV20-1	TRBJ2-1	CCATPLGSGRTYNEQFF
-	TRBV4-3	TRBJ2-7	CASSNRDRAKQYF
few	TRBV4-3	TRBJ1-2	CASSQDLHGNYGYTF
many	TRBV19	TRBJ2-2	CASSKGQLNTGELFF
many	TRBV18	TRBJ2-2	CASSFGTPNTGELFF
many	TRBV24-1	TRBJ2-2	CATSDISSSVAGELFF
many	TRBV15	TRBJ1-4	CATSRGGRGKGEKLFF
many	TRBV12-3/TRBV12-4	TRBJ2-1	CASSTPTGSSYNEQFF